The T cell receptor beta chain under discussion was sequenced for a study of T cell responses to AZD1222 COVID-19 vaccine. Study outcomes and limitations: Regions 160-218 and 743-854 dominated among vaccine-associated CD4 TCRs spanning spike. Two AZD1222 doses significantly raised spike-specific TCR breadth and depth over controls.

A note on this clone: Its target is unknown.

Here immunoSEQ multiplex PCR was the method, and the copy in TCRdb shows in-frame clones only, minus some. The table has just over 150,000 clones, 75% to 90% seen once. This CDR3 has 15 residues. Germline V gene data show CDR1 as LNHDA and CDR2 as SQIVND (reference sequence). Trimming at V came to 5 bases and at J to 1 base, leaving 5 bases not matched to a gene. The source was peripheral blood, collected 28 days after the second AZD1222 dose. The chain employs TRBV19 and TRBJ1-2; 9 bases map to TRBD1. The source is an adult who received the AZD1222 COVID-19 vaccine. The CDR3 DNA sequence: TGTGCCAGTAGTGGAGGGACAGGGCTTAACTATGGCTACACCTTC. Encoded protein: CASSGGTGLNYGYTF.